One and the same sample provided the 25 T cell receptor beta chains below, sequenced in a study of T cell repertoires in cytomegalovirus infection. These TCRs' antigens remain unknown. TCRdb re-called the reads with MiXCR, one entry per CDR3 protein. The table lists approximately 990,000 distinct CDR3 sequences, under 40% of them singletons. The sample was cultured CD8+ T cells from PBMCs, taken from culture after CMV antigen stimulation. These receptors were collected from a human donor in good health (CMV status not recorded). Some clones in this sample may be carry-over from other donors' samples.

This clonotype was counted only a few times. The chain uses TRBV7-9 and TRBJ2-1, with 12 bases identical to TRBD1. Germline assignment: CDR1 SEHNR and CDR2 FQNEAQ (reference sequence). Trimming cost V 4 bases and J 6 bases; bases outside gene matches: 10. The CDR3 has 17 residues. This chain's CDR3 is CASSSMAGQGAPNEQFF. DNA of the CDR3: TGTGCCAGCAGCTCTATGGCGGGACAGGGGGCGCCCAATGAGCAGTTCTTC.

This chain connects TRBV6-2 or TRBV6-3 to TRBJ2-1; TRBD2 is a possible D gene (5 bases). The CDR3 spans 15 residues. V was pared by 6 bases and J by 4 bases, with 16 bases between. Germline V lookup: CDR1 MNHEY, CDR2 SVGEGT. DNA for the CDR3: TGTGCCAGCAGGAAGGAGCAGGAGGTATACAATGAGCAGTTCTTC. This codes for CASRKEQEVYNEQFF.

The chain carries TRBV15 and TRBJ1-3; D possibly corresponds to TRBD1 (5 bases). The CDR3 is made up of 16 amino acids. In germline, CDR1 is LNHNV, CDR2 YYDKDF (reference sequence). Trimming pared 0 bases from V and 2 bases from J, leaving 11 bases between. The CDR3 nucleotides are TGTGCCACCAGCAGAGATATACAGGTGCCTGGAAACACCATATATTTT. As protein: CATSRDIQVPGNTIYF. Complete variable domain (other parts from reference TRBV15 and TRBJ1-3): DAMVIQNPRYQVTQFGKPVTLSCSQTLNHNVMYWYQQKSSQAPKLLFHYYDKDFNNEADTPDNFQSRRPNTSFCFLDIRSPGLGDTAMYLCATSRDIQVPGNTIYFGEGSWLTVV.

The chain links TRBV5-5 to TRBJ1-2; tentative D call: TRBD1 (5 bases). Trimming shortened V by 0 bases and J by 6 bases, and 9 bases separated the two germline ends. Germline assignment: CDR1 SGHKS and CDR2 YYEKEE (reference sequence). CDR3 length: 13 residues. The CDR3 reads CASSLGQFHGYTF. Here the CDR3 DNA reads TGTGCCAGCAGCTTGGGACAGTTCCATGGCTACACCTTC.

The rearrangement links TRBV7-2 to TRBJ2-1, with 7 bases lining up with TRBD1. This CDR3 has 15 amino acids. Germline loops: CDR1 SGHTA, CDR2 FQGNSA. The V segment lost 5 bases and the J segment 7 bases; nucleotides outside the gene matches: 11. The CDR3 nucleotides read TGTGCCAGCAGCCCCCCGGGACAGTTCCTTAATGAGCAGTTCTTC. This sequence encodes CASSPPGQFLNEQFF.

This clonotype was picked up many times. This chain joins TRBV7-2 and TRBJ1-1, with TRBD1 matching 8 bases. CDR1 SGHTA and CDR2 FQGNSA come from the germline V gene. V was clipped by 4 bases and J by 1 base; unmatched bases: 11. The CDR3 loop spans 17 amino acids. CDR3 sequence: CASSSGTGGSPNTEAFF. The CDR3 DNA follows: TGTGCCAGCAGCTCAGGGACAGGAGGCTCGCCGAACACTGAAGCTTTCTTT.

The genes are TRBV4-3 and TRBJ2-1, with 8 positions matching TRBD2. Trimming cost V 2 bases and J 8 bases; bases outside gene matches: 8. CDR1 and CDR2 from the germline V gene are LGHNA and YSLEER. The CDR3 is made up of 15 amino acids. CDR3 sequence: CASSQMSGGVDEQFF. The DNA of the CDR3 is TGCGCCAGCAGCCAAATGTCGGGGGGGGTGGATGAGCAGTTCTTC.

This clonotype appeared many times. The chain has TRBV7-9 and TRBJ2-3; D perhaps matches TRBD2 (5 bases). In germline, CDR1 is SEHNR, CDR2 FQNEAQ (reference sequence). The CDR3 sequence is 16 residues long. The ends were cut back, 3 bases at V and 2 bases at J, with 15 bases in the middle. The CDR3 nucleotides are TGTGCCAGCAGCTTTCTTCTGGGAGCTGACACAGATACGCAGTATTTT. Its translation: CASSFLLGADTDTQYF.

In this sample, this clonotype turned up many times. This chain uses TRBV7-8 with TRBJ2-7; 11 nucleotides agree with TRBD2. Germline loops: CDR1 SGHVS, CDR2 FQNEAQ. V dropped 2 bases and J dropped 3; count of bases not matched to a gene: 3. This CDR3 has 15 amino acids. CDR3 coding DNA: TGTGCCAGCAGCTTATATACTAGCGGGGGCTACGAGCAGTACTTC. Translating it yields CASSLYTSGGYEQYF.

About this clonotype itself: One junction end disagrees with the germline gene, perhaps due to a read error. CDR3 in DNA: TGTGCCAGCAGGTTATCGAAGGGATTAACCGGGGAGCTGTTTTTT. It yields the protein CASRLSKGLTGELFF. V and J are TRBV27 and TRBJ2-2; D gene ambiguous. Germline CDR1 and CDR2: MNHEY and SMNVEV (reference sequence). This CDR3 contains 15 residues.

CDR3 bases: TGTGCCAGCAGCCCTCTCGCGGGTTTGAATGGCTACACCTTC. Residues: CASSPLAGLNGYTF. The J gene is TRBJ1-2, the V gene TRBV6-5; D gene ambiguous. CDR1 MNHEY and CDR2 SVGAGI come from the germline V gene. This CDR3 spans 14 amino acids. Deletions cut 6 bases from V and 6 bases from J, with 17 bases between.

The chain couples TRBV5-1 to TRBJ2-7; D remains ambiguous. This CDR3 region has 14 residues. V lost 0 bases and J lost 4, with 11 bases in between. Germline CDR1 is SGHRS and CDR2 is YFSETQ. For the CDR3, the DNA is TGCGCCAGCAGCTTGGGGGAAATGGGGTACGAGCAGTACTTC. The encoded protein is CASSLGEMGYEQYF.

This clonotype turned up a few times. V is TRBV7-6 and J is TRBJ2-6; D is perhaps TRBD1 (5 bases). The V end was cut by 5 bases, the J end by 0 bases, with 11 bases between. The CDR3 is made up of 16 amino acids. From germline, CDR1 is SGHVS and CDR2 FNYEAQ. The CDR3 loop is CASSPRQNSGANVLTF. CDR3 nucleotide sequence: TGTGCCAGCAGCCCGCGACAGAACTCTGGGGCCAACGTCCTGACTTTC.

V and J are TRBV6-6 and TRBJ1-1; 10 bases align to TRBD1. V trimming: 6 bases; J trimming: 6 bases; junction bases outside the gene matches: 7. Germline V gene lookup returns CDR1 MNHNY and CDR2 SVGAGI (reference sequence). This CDR3 comprises 14 residues. In DNA, the CDR3 is TGTGCCAGCAGACCGGGACAGGGGCTCCCTGAAGCTTTCTTT. As protein: CASRPGQGLPEAFF.

The chain carries TRBV7-6 and TRBJ2-2; TRBD2 aligns across 8 bases. After removal of 6 bases from V and 7 bases from J, the junction contained 16 bases not matched to a gene. Looked up from germline, CDR1 is SGHVS and CDR2 is FNYEAQ. The CDR3 totals 17 residues. The CDR3 nucleotides are TGTGCCAGCAGGGCCCGGGGGGGGCTCCAGGGGATCGGGGAGCTGTTTTTT. Protein: CASRARGGLQGIGELFF.

The chain is built from TRBV27 and TRBJ2-7; TRBD1 agrees at 9 bases. V dropped 7 bases and J dropped 7; count of bases not matched to a gene: 11. This CDR3 spans 14 amino acids. The V gene's germline CDR1 is MNHEY and CDR2 SMNVEV (reference sequence). CDR3 nucleotides: TGTGCCAGCAAGTTTCGGGACAGGGATCGGGAGCAGTACTTC. Its protein is CASKFRDRDREQYF.

As regards this clonotype: The germline gene is not matched at one end of the junction; a read error may be the cause. The chain couples TRBV2 to TRBJ2-5; TRBD1 aligns across 8 bases. The CDR3 covers 15 residues. CDR1 and CDR2 (germline): SNHLY, FYNNEI. Here the CDR3 reads CASREDRGGQETQYF. Written as DNA, the CDR3 is TGTGCCAGCAGGGAAGACAGGGGAGGTCAAGAGACCCAGTACTTC.

This clonotype was picked up many times. The chain uses TRBV7-8 and TRBJ1-1, with unresolved D. The V end lost 6 bases, the J end lost 0 bases, and 8 bases lay between the germline ends. CDR3 size: 13 residues. Germline values: CDR1 SGHVS, CDR2 FQNEAQ. CDR3 sequence reads: CASRPVLNTEAFF. The CDR3 nucleotides read TGTGCCAGCAGACCTGTTTTGAACACTGAAGCTTTCTTT.

The chain couples TRBV27 to TRBJ2-7, with 7 bases matching TRBD2. V trimming: 3 bases; J trimming: 2 bases; junction bases outside the gene matches: 7. The length of the CDR3 is 15 residues. Per germline, CDR1 MNHEY and CDR2 SMNVEV (reference sequence). Here the CDR3 reads CASSFIAGTTYEQYF. The DNA for the CDR3 is TGTGCCAGCAGTTTTATTGCAGGGACTACCTACGAGCAGTACTTC.

This clonotype was observed many times. This chain joins TRBV5-8 and TRBJ1-2; D call uncertain. Germline V gene lookup returns CDR1 SGHTS and CDR2 YDEGEE. V shed 0 bases and J shed 3 bases, with 15 bases lying between them. CDR3 length: 16 amino acids. In DNA, the CDR3 is TGTGCCAGCAGCTTGGGGCAGACCCTAAAGGACTATGGCTACACCTTC. Translation gives CASSLGQTLKDYGYTF.

J is TRBJ2-1 and V is TRBV25-1; D possibly matches TRBD1 or TRBD2 (5 bases each). V lost 8 bases to trimming and J lost 1 base, with 12 bases between them. The germline CDR1 and CDR2 sequences are MGHDK and SYGVNS. This CDR3 is built from 14 residues. The CDR3 here is CASVGDASYNEQFF. For the CDR3, the DNA is TGTGCCAGCGTAGGGGACGCGTCCTACAATGAGCAGTTCTTC.

This clonotype was observed a single time. The chain joins TRBV27 to TRBJ1-5; the D gene is possibly TRBD1 (5 bases). Germline loops: CDR1 MNHEY, CDR2 SMNVEV (reference sequence). Trimming cost V 6 bases and J 3 bases, with 12 bases left between them. CDR3 length: 14 residues. The CDR3 DNA is TGTGCCAGCAGCGAGTCAGGGCCCAATCAGCCCCAGCATTTT. Its translation: CASSESGPNQPQHF.

This clonotype was recorded a few times. The V call is TRBV27, the J call TRBJ2-2; the D gene is possibly TRBD1 (9 bases). Germline assignment: CDR1 MNHEY and CDR2 SMNVEV (reference sequence). The CDR3 covers 15 residues. Trimming shortened V by 7 bases and J by 6 bases, and 18 bases separated the two germline ends. The CDR3 is CASTGGGQGAGELFF. The CDR3 DNA reads as TGTGCCAGCACGGGGGGGGGACAGGGCGCCGGGGAGCTGTTTTTT.

The chain joins TRBV4-1 to TRBJ2-3, with D unresolved. CDR1 and CDR2 from the germline V gene are MGHRA and YSYEKL. This CDR3 is 16 amino acids long. Deletions cut 0 bases from V and 0 bases from J, with 10 bases between. CDR3 protein: CASSQDEITSTDTQYF. CDR3 nucleotides: TGCGCCAGCAGCCAAGATGAGATAACCAGCACAGATACGCAGTATTTT.

The chain employs TRBV24-1 and TRBJ1-2; 10 nucleotides agree with TRBD1. With V trimmed by 7 bases and J by 4 bases, 14 bases remained unmatched. This CDR3 has 17 residues. Germline V CDR1 and CDR2: KGHDR, SFDVKD. Written as DNA, the CDR3 is TGTGCCACCAGCGTTGGCCCGGGACAGGGGAAATTCTATGGCTACACCTTC. Protein product: CATSVGPGQGKFYGYTF.